The TCR beta chain described here comes from a study of cytomegalovirus exposure and HLA in healthy donors. As for the study in general: A subsequent analysis stated that the 120 or so validation repertoires were run on the same platform as the roughly 670 first-cohort repertoires.

In regard to this clone: The antigen is unknown.

The study's findings and limits: A list of approximately 150 TCR beta chains associated with cytomegalovirus was given. Most TCRs appeared rarely, but some public TCRs recurred in many donors.

Measured with immunoSEQ multiplex PCR; TCRdb has only the in-frame clones, and not every one. The repertoire holds about 56,000 clones, with 93% as singletons. This TCR was sampled from a woman between 18 and 29 years old in good health and CMV-seropositive. Sequencing was carried out using PBMCs.

Here the CDR3 DNA reads TGTGCCAGCAGTCAATACTCCGGGACAGACGGCTACACCTTC. Translated: CASSQYSGTDGYTF. J is TRBJ1-2 and V is TRBV6-5; 7 positions agree with TRBD1. From germline, CDR1 is MNHEY and CDR2 SVGAGI. Losses at the gene ends were 5 bases for V and 8 bases for J; bases not matched to a gene: 11. This CDR3 spans 14 amino acids.